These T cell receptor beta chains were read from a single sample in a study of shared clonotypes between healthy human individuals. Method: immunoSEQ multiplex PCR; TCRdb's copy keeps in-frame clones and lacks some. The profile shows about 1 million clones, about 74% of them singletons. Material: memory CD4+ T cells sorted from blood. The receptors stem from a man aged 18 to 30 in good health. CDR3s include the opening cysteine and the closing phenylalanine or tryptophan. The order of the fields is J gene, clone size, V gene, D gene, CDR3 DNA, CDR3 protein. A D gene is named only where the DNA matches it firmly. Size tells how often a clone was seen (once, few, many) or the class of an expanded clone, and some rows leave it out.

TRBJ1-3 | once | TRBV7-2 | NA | TGTGCCAGCAGCTTAATGCCGGACGCTAGCTCTGGAAACACCATATATTTT | CASSLMPDASSGNTIYF
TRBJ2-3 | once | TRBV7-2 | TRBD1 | TGTGCCAGCAGCTTAACAGGGGGACGGATCACAGATACGCAGTATTTT | CASSLTGGRITDTQYF
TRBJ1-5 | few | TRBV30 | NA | TGTGCCTGGAGTTACGAAAATCAGCCCCAGCATTTT | CAWSYENQPQHF
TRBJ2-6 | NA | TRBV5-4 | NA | TGTGCCAGCAGCTTGAAGTTCGGCGGCGGTTCTATTTCTGGGGCCAACGTCCTGACTTTC | CASSLKFGGGSISGANVLTF
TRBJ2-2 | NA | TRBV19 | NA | TGTGCCAGTACCTTTCTAAGGGTGGGGTCCGGGGAGCTGTTTTTT | CASTFLRVGSGELFF
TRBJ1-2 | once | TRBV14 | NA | TGTGCCAGCAGCCAATGGCGATATGGCTACACCTTC | CASSQWRYGYTF
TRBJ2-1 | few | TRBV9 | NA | TGTGCCAGCAGCATCAGTAGTCGGGGAGATACAAATGAGCAGTTCTTC | CASSISSRGDTNEQFF
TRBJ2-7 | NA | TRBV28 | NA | TGTGCCAGCAGTTTGCGACAGAACGAGCAGTACTTC | CASSLRQNEQYF
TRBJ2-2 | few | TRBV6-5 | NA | TGTGCCAGCAGCGCCTCTACCGGGGAGCTGTTTTTT | CASSASTGELFF
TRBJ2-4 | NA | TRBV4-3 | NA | TGCGCCAGCAGCCAAGCTCGGCTTTCCAAAAACATTCAGTACTTC | CASSQARLSKNIQYF
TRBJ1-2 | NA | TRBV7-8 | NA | TGTGCCAGCGGCGACTATGGCTACACCTTC | CASGDYGYTF
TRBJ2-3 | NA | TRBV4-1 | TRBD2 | TGCGCCAGCAGCCAAGATCCCGTGGGAAGCGGGGGGGCCACAGATACGCAGTATTTT | CASSQDPVGSGGATDTQYF
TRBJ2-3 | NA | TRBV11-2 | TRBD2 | TGTGCCAGCAGCTTGTGGGCTAGCGGGGCCACAGATACGCAGTATTTT | CASSLWASGATDTQYF
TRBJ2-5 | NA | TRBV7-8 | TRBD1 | TGTGCCAGCAGCGGACTGGGGACAGGGGCTGGAGGGGAGACCCAGTACTTC | CASSGLGTGAGGETQYF
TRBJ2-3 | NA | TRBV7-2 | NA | TGTGCCAGCAGCTTAGTTTCAGGGCCAGATACGCAGTATTTT | CASSLVSGPDTQYF
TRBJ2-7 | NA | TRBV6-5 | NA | TGTGCCAGCAGTTACGGGTCGAGCTCCTACGAGCAGTACTTC | CASSYGSSSYEQYF
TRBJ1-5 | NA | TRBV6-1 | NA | TGTGCCAGCAGTGAAGGGGGCCATCAGCCCCAGCATTTT | CASSEGGHQPQHF
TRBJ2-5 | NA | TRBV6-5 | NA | TGTGCCAGCAGTTACTCACAGAGAGGGAGAGAGACCCAGTACTTC | CASSYSQRGRETQYF
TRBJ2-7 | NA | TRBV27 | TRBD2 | TGTGCCAGCAGTTTAGGAGCGGGGGGGTTTGCAGTCTACGAGCAGTACTTC | CASSLGAGGFAVYEQYF
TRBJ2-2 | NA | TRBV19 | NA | TGTGCCAGTAGTATACAGGAATTGAACACCGGGGAGCTGTTTTTT | CASSIQELNTGELFF
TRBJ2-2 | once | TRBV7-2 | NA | TGTGCCAGCTCTCGGTGGGGATCCACCGGGGAGCTGTTTTTT | CASSRWGSTGELFF
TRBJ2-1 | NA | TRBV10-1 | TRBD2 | TGCGCCAGCAGTGCGGGACTAGCGGGGGTTGGTGAGCAGTTCTTC | CASSAGLAGVGEQFF
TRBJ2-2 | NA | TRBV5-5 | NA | TGTGCCAGCAGCCTTGGACTCAACACCGGGGAGCTGTTTTTT | CASSLGLNTGELFF
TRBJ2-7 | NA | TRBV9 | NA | TGTGCCAGCGGGTGGGGCGAGCAGTACTTC | CASGWGEQYF
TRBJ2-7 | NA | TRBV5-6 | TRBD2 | TGTGCCAGCACCACGCTGGGACTAGCGGGAGATGAGCAGTACTTC | CASTTLGLAGDEQYF
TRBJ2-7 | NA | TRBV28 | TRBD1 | TGTGCCAGCGGGGGTCGAGCCCAGGGGGAGCGGGAGCAGTACTTC | CASGGRAQGEREQYF
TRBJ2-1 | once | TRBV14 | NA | TGTGCCAGCAGCCAAGACCCGGAGTGGGGGAACTCCTACAATGAGCAGTTCTTC | CASSQDPEWGNSYNEQFF
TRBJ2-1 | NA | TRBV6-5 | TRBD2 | TGTGCCAGCAGTATACTAGCGGACAATGAGCAGTTCTTC | CASSILADNEQFF
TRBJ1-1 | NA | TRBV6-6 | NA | TGTGCCAGCACCTGGGGGGGGGCATCAAACACTGAAGCTTTCTTT | CASTWGGASNTEAFF
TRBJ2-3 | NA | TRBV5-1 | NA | TGCGCCAGCAGCTTGGATACGGGAGACACAGATACGCAGTATTTT | CASSLDTGDTDTQYF
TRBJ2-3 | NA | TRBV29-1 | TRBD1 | TGCAGCGTTGGAGGGGGACAGGGGCACACAGATACGCAGTATTTT | CSVGGGQGHTDTQYF
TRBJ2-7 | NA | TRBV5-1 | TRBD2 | TGCGCCAGCAGCTTGGGGTCCTCGTCGGGGGGACGAAGCGAGCAGTACTTC | CASSLGSSSGGRSEQYF
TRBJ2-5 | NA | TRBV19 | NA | TGTGCCAGTAGGGGGTCCCGGGGGGAGACCCAGTACTTC | CASRGSRGETQYF
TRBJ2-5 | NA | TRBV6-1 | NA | TGTGCCAGCAGTGTTGAGCGTGGGACCCAGTACTTC | CASSVERGTQYF
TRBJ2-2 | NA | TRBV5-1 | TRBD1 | TGCGCCAGCAGCTGGCAGGGGGCGAACACCGGGGAGCTGTTTTTT | CASSWQGANTGELFF
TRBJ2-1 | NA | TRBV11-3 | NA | TGTGCCAGCGGTGGTCGGGCGGCCGGGGGTGAGCAGTTCTTC | CASGGRAAGGEQFF
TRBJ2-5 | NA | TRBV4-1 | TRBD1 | TGCGCCAGCAGCGGGACAGGGGGCGCTGGGGAGACCCAGTACTTC | CASSGTGGAGETQYF
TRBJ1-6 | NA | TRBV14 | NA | TGTGCCAGCAGCCCAATGGTCGGTTCACCCCTCCACTTT | CASSPMVGSPLHF
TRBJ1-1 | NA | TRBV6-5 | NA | TGTGCCACCGGTAGGGACCTCACTGAAGCTTTCTTT | CATGRDLTEAFF
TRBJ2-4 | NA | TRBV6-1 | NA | TGTGCCAGCAGGATCAAAAACATTCAGTACTTC | CASRIKNIQYF
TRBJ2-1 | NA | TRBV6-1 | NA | TGTGCCAGCAGTGAAATGGGTGAGCAGTTCTTC | CASSEMGEQFF
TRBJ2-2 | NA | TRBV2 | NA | TGTGCCAGCAGTGAGGGACCCGGGGAGCTGTTTTTT | CASSEGPGELFF
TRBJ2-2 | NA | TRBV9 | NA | TGTGCCAGCAGCGTAGAGGGGAACAGTAACCGGGTGTTTTTT | CASSVEGNSNRVFF
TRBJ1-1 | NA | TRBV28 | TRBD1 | TGTGCCAGCAGTACCTACAGGGGAGGGGACACTGAAGCTTTCTTT | CASSTYRGGDTEAFF
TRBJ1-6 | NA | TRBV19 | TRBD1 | TGTGCCAGTAGCCAACGGACAGGGGTGGGTTCACCCCTCCACTTT | CASSQRTGVGSPLHF
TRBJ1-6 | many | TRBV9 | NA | TGTGCCAGCAGCCAAGGCCCCTGGGGAGATTCACCCCTCCACTTT | CASSQGPWGDSPLHF
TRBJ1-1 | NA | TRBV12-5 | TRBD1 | TGTGCTAGTGGTCCCACAGGGGGGAACACTGAAGCTTTCTTT | CASGPTGGNTEAFF
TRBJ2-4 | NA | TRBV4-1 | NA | TGCGCCAGCAGCCAAGTTCCTGACAGGTCCCAAATAGCCAAAAACATTCAGTACTTC | CASSQVPDRSQIAKNIQYF